Sequencing of this TCR beta chain was carried out in a study of blood T cell repertoires in COVID-19. Turning to the study itself: Sources were T cells, B-cell-depleted T cells, or PBMCs; the material itself was cDNA or gDNA.

The study drew participants aged about 18 to 95 years from under 30 US areas. Cohort placement rested on clinical history that participants reported themselves. Before they entered the study, exposed participants had met a COVID-19 case within 2 weeks. CDR3 length equals 15 residues. Germline lookup yields CDR1 MNHEY and CDR2 SMNVEV (reference sequence). The junction had 7 bases not matched to a gene; V was cut back by 5 bases and J by 4 bases. Repertoires were generated with immunoSEQ multiplex PCR, while TCRdb's copy carries only in-frame clones and drops some. This sample has 350,000 to 500,000 clones, with about 88% found just once. This clone was counted between two and nine times.

The TCR comes from a young woman who had been exposed to COVID-19. The rearrangement uses TRBV27 and TRBJ2-3; 9 bases fit TRBD2. The sequenced sample was PBMCs or T cells enriched from blood (not recorded which). This chain's CDR3 is CASSPTGLAADTQYF. The CDR3 DNA sequence: TGTGCCAGCAGTCCAACGGGACTAGCAGCAGATACGCAGTATTTT.